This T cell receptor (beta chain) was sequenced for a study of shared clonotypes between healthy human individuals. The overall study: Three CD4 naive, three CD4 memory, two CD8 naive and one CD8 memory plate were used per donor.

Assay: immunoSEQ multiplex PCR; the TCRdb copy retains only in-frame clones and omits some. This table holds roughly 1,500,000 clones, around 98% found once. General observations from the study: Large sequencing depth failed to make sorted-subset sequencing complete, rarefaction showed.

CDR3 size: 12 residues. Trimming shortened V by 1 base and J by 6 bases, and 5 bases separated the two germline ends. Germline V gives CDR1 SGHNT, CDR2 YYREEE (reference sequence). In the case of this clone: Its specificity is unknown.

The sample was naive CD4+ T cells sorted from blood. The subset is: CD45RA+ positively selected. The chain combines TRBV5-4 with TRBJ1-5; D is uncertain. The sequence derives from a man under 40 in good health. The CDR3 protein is CASSLYGQPQHF. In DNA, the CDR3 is TGTGCCAGCAGCTTGTATGGTCAGCCCCAGCATTTT.